A single sample gave rise to the 11 T cell receptor beta chains below, sequenced in a study of CD8+CD57+ T cells in acquired aplastic anemia. Profiling that covered TCR beta VDJ and CDR3 relied on genomic DNA as its template. TCRdb used MiXCR to reprocess the reads, holding one entry per CDR3 protein. Of around 170,000 distinct CDR3 sequences in the sample, 63% were seen once. The sample was sorted CD4+, CD8+, or CD8+CD57+ T cells (not recorded which) from PBMCs. The receptor set was obtained from a human donor in good health.

In regard to this clonotype: A read error may produce the germline difference seen at one junction end. The chain links TRBV20-1 to TRBJ2-3, with 7 nucleotides matching TRBD2. The CDR3 extends over 12 amino acids. The germline CDR1 and CDR2 sequences are DFQATT and SNEGSKA (reference sequence). The CDR3, as DNA: TGCAGTGCTAGGCCCCCTAGCGGACCTCTGCATTTT. This sequence encodes CSARPPSGPLHF.

This chain uses TRBV2 with TRBJ1-5, with 7 bases fitting TRBD1. The CDR3 runs 13 residues. The junction had 2 bases not matched to a gene; V was cut back by 6 bases and J by 3 bases. CDR1 is SNHLY, CDR2 FYNNEI, per germline. The CDR3 spells CASSQGDNQPQHF. DNA for the CDR3: TGTGCCAGCAGCCAGGGGGACAATCAGCCCCAGCATTTT.

At least ten counts were recorded for this clonotype. The V and J genes are TRBV5-8 and TRBJ2-7; possible D gene TRBD2, 6 bases. Germline CDR1 reads SGHTS; CDR2 reads YDEGEE. The CDR3 runs to 12 residues. V shed 4 bases and J shed 6 bases, with 11 bases lying between them. For the CDR3, the DNA is TGTGCCAGCAGCCCGGGGACTCTCGAGCAGTACTTC. This encodes CASSPGTLEQYF.

The gene calls are TRBV7-8 and TRBJ2-5; the D gene is possibly TRBD2 (7 bases). The V end was cut by 5 bases, the J end by 2 bases, with 12 bases between. This CDR3 region has 14 residues. Germline V lookup: CDR1 SGHVS, CDR2 FQNEAQ. The CDR3 nucleotides are TGTGCCAGCAGCAGGGGGAGGGGGCAAGAGACCCAGTACTTC. This encodes CASSRGRGQETQYF.

V and J are TRBV10-1 and TRBJ1-1; 7 positions match TRBD1. CDR1 WNHNN and CDR2 SYGVQD come from the germline V gene (reference sequence). The CDR3 is made up of 16 amino acids. V shed 4 bases, J shed 6 bases, and the junction held 14 bases outside the gene matches. CDR3 DNA sequence: TGCGCCAGCAGTGCCTGGACAGGCTTAGGTACCGCTGAAGCTTTCTTT. Protein product: CASSAWTGLGTAEAFF.

This chain connects TRBV3-1 to TRBJ2-2, with 10 bases identical to TRBD2. V lost 0 bases to trimming and J lost 4 bases; unmatched junction nucleotides: 5. Germline V gives CDR1 LGHDT, CDR2 YNNKEL (reference sequence). CDR3 length equals 17 residues. The CDR3 DNA follows: TGTGCCAGCAGCCAAGACCTCCTAGCGGGAGCCACCGGGGAGCTGTTTTTT. Translation: CASSQDLLAGATGELFF. The entire variable domain, with the rest obtained from reference TRBV3-1 and TRBJ2-2, is as follows: DTAVSQTPKYLVTQMGNDKSIKCEQNLGHDTMYWYKQDSKKFLKIMFSYNNKELIINETVPNRFSPKSPDKAHLNLHINSLELGDSAVYFCASSQDLLAGATGELFFGEGSRLTVL.

The genes are TRBV7-2 and TRBJ2-3; D is ambiguous. The length of the CDR3 is 14 residues. CDR1 and CDR2 from the germline V gene are SGHTA and FQGNSA. Trimming pared 2 bases from V and 6 bases from J, leaving 12 bases between. In nucleotides, the CDR3 is TGTGCCAGCAGCTTATCCGCCCTTGAGGATACGCAGTATTTT. Translated, it gives CASSLSALEDTQYF.

The chain links TRBV7-6 to TRBJ1-2; D gene ambiguous. Germline V gives CDR1 SGHVS, CDR2 FNYEAQ. The length of the CDR3 is 14 residues. Trimming removed 1 base from V and 7 bases from J, with 13 bases in between. DNA for the CDR3: TGTGCCAGCAGCTTAGGAGGGTTCTCCGGTGGCTACACCTTC. This sequence encodes CASSLGGFSGGYTF.

This rearrangement joins TRBV5-1 to TRBJ1-3; weak D call: TRBD1 (6 bases). Trimming took off 0 bases at V and 0 bases at J, with 13 bases between the two ends. The CDR3 has 17 residues. The germline CDR1 and CDR2 sequences are SGHRS and YFSETQ. In DNA form, the CDR3 reads TGCGCCAGCAGCTTGGGGGGGGCAGCTGCCTCTGGAAACACCATATATTTT. It codes for CASSLGGAAASGNTIYF.

As to this clonotype: A junction end diverges from the germline sequence, so it may reflect a read error. The CDR3 loop is CASTSDAETSEALF. In DNA form, the CDR3 reads TGTGCCAGCACATCGGACGCGGAAACGAGTGAAGCTCTCTTT. The chain combines TRBV6-4 with TRBJ1-1; unclear D gene. The CDR3 spans 14 residues. CDR1 is MRHNA, CDR2 SNTAGT, per germline.

V usage is TRBV25-1 and J usage is TRBJ2-3; 10 bases are shared with TRBD1. Germline V gene data show CDR1 as MGHDK and CDR2 as SYGVNS. Trimming at V came to 5 bases and at J to 0 bases, leaving 11 bases not matched to a gene. The CDR3 spans 18 residues. This chain's CDR3 is CASSYYGTGARSTDTQYF. CDR3 in DNA: TGTGCCAGCAGTTACTACGGGACAGGGGCCCGGAGCACAGATACGCAGTATTTT.